These 11 T cell receptor beta chains came from one sample sequenced in a study of T-cell reconstitution after alpha-beta-depleted transplantation in children. A library of TCRbeta sequences, prepared with unique molecular identifiers, was generated. MiXCR, run by TCRdb on the PCR reads, gives a single entry per CDR3 protein. Of about 580,000 distinct CDR3 sequences listed, approximately 22% are singletons. Sequencing used PBMCs, mostly from graft donor cells, obtained 360 days after TCRalphabeta/CD19-depleted stem cell transplant. The receptor set was obtained from a boy less than two years old who had a stem cell transplant for acute myeloid leukemia, so the T cells may come from the graft donor.

Worth noting for this clonotype: A much larger clone sits a single nucleotide away, making a read error possible. The chain employs TRBV28 and TRBJ2-7; D not certain. Trimming took off 4 bases at V and 3 bases at J, with 7 bases between the two ends. The CDR3 runs 12 residues. The germline V gene has CDR1 MDHEN and CDR2 SYDVKM. CDR3 sequence: CASSSGFYEQYV. The CDR3 coding sequence is TGTGCCAGCAGTTCGGGCTTCTACGAGCAGTACGTC.

This clonotype was found once. The chain couples TRBV12-3 or TRBV12-4 to TRBJ2-2; no clear D. The CDR3 is 15 residues long. V was shortened by 4 bases and J by 0 bases, with 9 bases between the two germline ends. CDR3 DNA sequence: TGTGCCAGCAGTTCCCACAGCCCGAACACCGGGGAGCTGTTTTTT. Its protein is CASSSHSPNTGELFF.

In its sample, this clonotype was seen a few times. This rearrangement joins TRBV11-3 to TRBJ2-4, with D perhaps given as TRBD1 or TRBD2 (5 bases each). Germline assignment: CDR1 SGHNT and CDR2 YENEEA. V gave up 1 base and J gave up 4 bases, with 20 bases separating them. The CDR3 has 18 amino acids. CDR3 in amino acids: CASSLVGGGAEAKNIQYF. Here the CDR3 DNA reads TGTGCCAGCAGCTTAGTTGGCGGTGGGGCGGAGGCGAAAAACATTCAGTACTTC.

This clonotype was counted ten times or more. The chain has TRBV2 and TRBJ2-2; 11 nucleotides align to TRBD2. Germline CDR1 and CDR2: SNHLY and FYNNEI. J gave up 1 base and V 6 bases, and 4 bases lay outside the gene matches. CDR3 size: 16 residues. The CDR3 loop reads CASSSGLAENTGELFF. The CDR3 nucleotides read TGTGCCAGCAGCTCGGGACTAGCGGAGAACACCGGGGAGCTGTTTTTT.

In its sample, this clonotype was seen many times. The chain links TRBV29-1 to TRBJ2-1; TRBD2 agrees at 9 bases. Germline V gene lookup returns CDR1 SQVTM and CDR2 ANQGSEA. The CDR3 is 15 amino acids. V lost 0 bases to trimming and J lost 8 bases; unmatched junction nucleotides: 8. The CDR3 loop reads CSVEDQRGDEDEQFF. The DNA for the CDR3 is TGCAGCGTTGAAGATCAGCGGGGGGATGAGGATGAGCAGTTCTTC.

This clonotype was seen only a few times. The rearrangement links TRBV20-1 to TRBJ2-7, with 12 nucleotides matching TRBD2. CDR3 length equals 14 residues. CDR1 and CDR2 (germline): DFQATT, SNEGSKA (reference sequence). The V segment lost 6 bases and the J segment 1 base; nucleotides outside the gene matches: 4. CDR3 loop: CSATTSGGSYEQYF. DNA of the CDR3: TGCAGTGCCACGACTAGCGGGGGTTCCTACGAGCAGTACTTC.

This clonotype has ten or more counts. This chain uses TRBV20-1 with TRBJ2-5; no definite D call. The V gene lost 6 bases and the J gene lost 7 bases, with 24 bases spanning the gap. The germline V gene has CDR1 DFQATT and CDR2 SNEGSKA (reference sequence). The CDR3 runs to 15 residues. In DNA form, the CDR3 reads TGCAGTGCCACCGATCAAAAGGTTCGCAAGATGACCCAGTACTTC. Translating it yields CSATDQKVRKMTQYF.

This clonotype was observed many times. This chain joins TRBV29-1 and TRBJ2-2, with a tentative D call TRBD2 (5 bases). Germline CDR1 SQVTM, CDR2 ANQGSEA. V was shortened by 1 base and J by 2 bases, with 14 bases between the two germline ends. The CDR3 runs 16 residues. CDR3 sequence reads: CSVEGSGQRNTGELFF. The CDR3 DNA reads as TGCAGCGTTGAAGGGAGCGGCCAACGAAACACCGGGGAGCTGTTTTTT.

J is TRBJ1-1 and V is TRBV3-1, with D unresolved. The V gene's germline CDR1 is LGHDT and CDR2 YNNKEL (reference sequence). V was shortened by 3 bases and J by 1 base, with 6 bases between the two germline ends. The CDR3 loop spans 13 amino acids. The CDR3: CASSQVRNTEAFF. The CDR3 nucleotides read TGTGCCAGCAGCCAGGTCAGGAACACTGAAGCTTTCTTT.

The sample holds a few counts of this clonotype. This chain uses TRBV2 with TRBJ2-5; no clear D. The CDR3 length is 11 residues. V was pared by 4 bases and J by 5 bases, with 5 bases between. Germline CDR1 reads SNHLY; CDR2 reads FYNNEI. In nucleotides, the CDR3 is TGTGCCAGCAGTGTAATGGAGACCCAGTACTTC. It codes for CASSVMETQYF.

This clonotype showed up many times. Written as DNA, the CDR3 is TGTGCCACCAGTGACCGGGGACAGGGGCGGTACAATGAGCAGTTCTTC. Amino acids: CATSDRGQGRYNEQFF. The genes are TRBV24-1 and TRBJ2-1, with 10 bases lining up with TRBD1. Per the germline V gene, CDR1 is KGHDR and CDR2 is SFDVKD. V was clipped by 4 bases and J by 4 bases; unmatched bases: 6. CDR3 length equals 16 residues.